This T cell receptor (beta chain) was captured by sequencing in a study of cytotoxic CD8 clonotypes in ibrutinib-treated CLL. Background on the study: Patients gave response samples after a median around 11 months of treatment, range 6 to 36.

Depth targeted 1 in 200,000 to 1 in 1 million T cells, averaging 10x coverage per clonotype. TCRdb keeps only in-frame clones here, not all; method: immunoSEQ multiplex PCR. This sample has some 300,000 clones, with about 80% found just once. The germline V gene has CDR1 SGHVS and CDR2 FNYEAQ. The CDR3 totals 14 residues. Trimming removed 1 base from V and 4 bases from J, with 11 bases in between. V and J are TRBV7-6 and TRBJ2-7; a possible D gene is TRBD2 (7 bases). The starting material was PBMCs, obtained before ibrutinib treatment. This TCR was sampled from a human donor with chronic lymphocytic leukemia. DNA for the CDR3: TGTGCCAGCAGCTTAGACAGGGAGGGATACGAGCAGTACTTC. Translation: CASSLDREGYEQYF. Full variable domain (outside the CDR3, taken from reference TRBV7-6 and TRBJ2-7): GAGVSQSPRYKVTKRGQDVALRCDPISGHVSLYWYRQALGQGPEFLTYFNYEAQQDKSGLPNDRFSAERPEGSISTLTIQRTEQRDSAMYRCASSLDREGYEQYFGPGTRLTVT.